These T cell receptor beta chains were read from a single sample in a study of T-cell memory formation after mild COVID-19. Using its own MiXCR run on the 5' RACE reads, TCRdb lists one record per CDR3 protein. The sample lists approximately 290,000 distinct CDR3 sequences, more than 15% occurring once. The sample taken for sequencing was PBMCs or a T cell subset sorted from them (not recorded which). The receptors derive from a man younger than 35 who had mild COVID-19 (a few samples of this study predate the infection). Cell type and time point are not known. The CDR3 runs from the conserved cysteine through the conserved F or W. Each record gives: J gene, D gene, V gene, clone size, CDR3 DNA, CDR3 protein. A D gene is named only where the DNA matches it firmly. A row's size may be missing; if present it is once, few, many or a size class.

>TRBJ1-5|NA|TRBV7-2|many
TGTGCCAGCAGCTTGGGGGGCCATCAGCCCCAGCATTTT
CASSLGGHQPQHF
>TRBJ2-5|TRBD1|TRBV6-5|NA
TGTGCTGCGTGGACAGGGGTGGAAGAGACCCAGTACTTC
CAAWTGVEETQYF
>TRBJ2-3|NA|TRBV21-1|few
TGTGCCAGCAGCTGGCGAGGGACTAGCGGGGGTCGGGCTACGCAGTATTTT
CASSWRGTSGGRATQYF
>TRBJ1-1|NA|TRBV4-3|NA
TGCGCCAGCAGCCAAGGGAGGGGAGGGTTAGCTGAAGCTTTCTTT
CASSQGRGGLAEAFF
>TRBJ1-1|NA|TRBV7-9|NA
TGTGCCAGCAGCCCACCCGGGACATCCTTCGGGGAAGCTTTCTTT
CASSPPGTSFGEAFF
>TRBJ2-1|NA|TRBV21-1|NA
TGTGCCAGCAGCCCTTCGGAGGCCCTCGAGCAGTTCTTC
CASSPSEALEQFF
>TRBJ2-5|NA|TRBV3-1|NA
TGTGCCAGCAGCCAGAGGACAGCACAAGAGACCCAGTACTTC
CASSQRTAQETQYF
>TRBJ2-3|TRBD2|TRBV6-5|NA
TGTGCCAGCAGTCCCCCGAGCGGGGGGTTAGATACGCAGTATTTT
CASSPPSGGLDTQYF
>TRBJ1-1|TRBD1|TRBV11-2|few
TGTGCCAGCAGCTTAGTCCCCAGGGGGCAAGCTTTCTTT
CASSLVPRGQAFF
>TRBJ2-1|NA|TRBV4-2|NA
TGTGCCAGCAGCCAAGAGTCTCTATACAATGAGCAGTTCTTC
CASSQESLYNEQFF
>TRBJ1-2|TRBD1|TRBV20-1|once
TGCAGTGCTAGCTCCTTGGGACAGGGCGATGGCTACACCTTC
CSASSLGQGDGYTF
>TRBJ1-2|TRBD1|TRBV9|few
TGTGCCAGCAGCGTGGGACAGGGGACCTATGGCTACACCTTC
CASSVGQGTYGYTF
>TRBJ2-4|NA|TRBV7-2|NA
TGTGCCAGCAGCAGAGGACGGGAAGGCATTCAGTACTTC
CASSRGREGIQYF
>TRBJ1-1|NA|TRBV2|NA
TGTGCCAGCCGGAAATCCAGGGACACTGAAGCTTTCTTT
CASRKSRDTEAFF
>TRBJ2-7|TRBD2|TRBV20-1|few
TGCAGTGCTAGGGACCTTAGCGGGGGCCCGTTCTACGAGCAGTACTTC
CSARDLSGGPFYEQYF
>TRBJ2-7|TRBD1|TRBV5-5|NA
TGTGCCAGCGCGGATGCAAGGACAGGGTTCGGCGAGCAGTACTTC
CASADARTGFGEQYF
>TRBJ1-2|TRBD1|TRBV5-1|many
TGCGCCAGCAGCTTGGGGACAGGCGCCTATGGCTACACCTTC
CASSLGTGAYGYTF
>TRBJ2-3|TRBD1|TRBV5-1|many
TGCGCCAGCAGCTTGGGAGTGGGACAGCCTACAGATACGCAGTATTTT
CASSLGVGQPTDTQYF
>TRBJ2-2|TRBD1|TRBV5-1|few
TGCGCCAGCAGCGAGGGGGCAGGCCCCGGGGAGCTGTTTTTT
CASSEGAGPGELFF
>TRBJ1-1|NA|TRBV12-3/TRBV12-4|few
TGTGCCAGCCAGGGTCTGGACGGGCCAGGGAGAGCTTTCTTT
CASQGLDGPGRAFF
>TRBJ1-5|NA|TRBV20-1|NA
TGCAGTGCTCGTCGGGCCTTGGGTCAGCCCCAGCATTTT
CSARRALGQPQHF